The present T cell receptor beta chain was sequenced within a study of Graves' ophthalmopathy and Graves' hyperthyroidism. Trimming left V 5 bases short and J 1 base short, with 14 bases between. The V gene's germline CDR1 is MDHEN and CDR2 SYDVKM. The CDR3 extends over 15 amino acids. Moderately to severely active ophthalmopathy under 3 months, CAS at least 3, NOSPECS at least 4. Around 10 ml of fresh blood yielded the PBMCs by density gradient. Overall study results and limits: Discriminating ophthalmopathy from stable hyperthyroidism, a 13-signature model attained a sensitivity of about 88% and a specificity of 80% to 82%. The model's prediction of ophthalmopathy progression had approximately 67% sensitivity and roughly 72% specificity.

As the template, RNA transcripts were used to amplify TCR beta CDR3 regions. HTBI-primed first-round RT-PCR preceded second-round multiplex PCR. One entry per CDR3 protein, called by TCRdb with MiXCR from the multiplex PCR reads. Here the sample spans approximately 150,000 distinct CDR3 sequences, 39% being singletons. The table lists this clonotype with many counts. Its antigen remains unknown. This receptor was taken from a man aged 25 to 40 with Graves' ophthalmopathy. The source material was peripheral blood. The chain carries TRBV28 and TRBJ2-5; possible D gene TRBD2, 8 bases. The CDR3 region has the DNA TGTGCCAGCAGTCGGGAGGGGGCGCGCCAAGAGACCCAGTACTTC. Translation: CASSREGARQETQYF.